This TCR beta chain came from a study of blood T cell dynamics during melanoma immunotherapy. In the study overall: First-line therapy was either pembrolizumab or nivolumab with ipilimumab for metastatic melanoma.

The protocol was immunoSEQ multiplex PCR, while the TCRdb copy is restricted to in-frame clones and leaves out a portion. Among 9,500 to 14,000 clones listed, roughly 85% were seen once. V shed 2 bases and J 4 bases; nucleotides not matched to a gene: 3. The CDR3 runs to 15 residues. The germline CDR1 and CDR2 sequences are SGHRS and YFSETQ. Time point specified: pre-treatment baseline. The sample was blood, taken from a patient treated with checkpoint blockade. The origin of this receptor is a human donor with melanoma. The chain combines TRBV5-1 with TRBJ2-2, with 9 nucleotides matching TRBD1. The CDR3 nucleotides are TGCGCCAGCAGCTTTTGGACAGGGGCCACCGGGGAGCTGTTTTTT. This encodes CASSFWTGATGELFF. Combining the CDR3 with reference TRBV5-1 and TRBJ2-2 gives the whole variable domain KAGVTQTPRYLIKTRGQQVTLSCSPISGHRSVSWYQQTPGQGLQFLFEYFSETQRNKGNFPGRFSGRQFSNSRSEMNVSTLELGDSALYLCASSFWTGATGELFFGEGSRLTVL.